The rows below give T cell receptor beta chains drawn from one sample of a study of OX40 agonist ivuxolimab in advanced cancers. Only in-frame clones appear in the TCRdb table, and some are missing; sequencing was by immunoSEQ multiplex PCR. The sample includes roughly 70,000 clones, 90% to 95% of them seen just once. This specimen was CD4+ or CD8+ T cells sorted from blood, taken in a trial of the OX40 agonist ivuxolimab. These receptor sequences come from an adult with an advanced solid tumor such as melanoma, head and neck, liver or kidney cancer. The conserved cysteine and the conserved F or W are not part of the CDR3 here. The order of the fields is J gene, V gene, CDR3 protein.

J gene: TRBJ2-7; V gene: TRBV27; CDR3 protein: ASSLVPSGRYEQY
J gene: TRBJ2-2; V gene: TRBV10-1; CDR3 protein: ATLDSLCFIPTGAHGELF
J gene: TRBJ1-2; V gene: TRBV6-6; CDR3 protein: ASSLTRNQIYGYT
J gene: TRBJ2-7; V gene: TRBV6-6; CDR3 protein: ASSPGQAFNYEQY
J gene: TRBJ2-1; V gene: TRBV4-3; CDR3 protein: ASSPSGTGDYNEQF
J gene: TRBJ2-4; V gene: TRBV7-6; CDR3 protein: ASSQGGQGNIQY
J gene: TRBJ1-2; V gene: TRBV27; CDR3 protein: ASSLGTTSRDGYT
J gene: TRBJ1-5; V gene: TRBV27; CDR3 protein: ASRTGLGNQPQH
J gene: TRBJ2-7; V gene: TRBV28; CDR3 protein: ASSPIQGTAYEQY
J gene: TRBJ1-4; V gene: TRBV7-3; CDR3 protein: ASSPTDRLKKLF
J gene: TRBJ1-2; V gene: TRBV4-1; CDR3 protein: ASSQDFYGYT
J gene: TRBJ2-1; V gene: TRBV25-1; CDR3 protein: ASSGDRVVDEQF
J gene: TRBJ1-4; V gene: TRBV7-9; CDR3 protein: ASSLAEYEKLF
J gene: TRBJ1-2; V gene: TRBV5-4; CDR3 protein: ASSPLANYGYT
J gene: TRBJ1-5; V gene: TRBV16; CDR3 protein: ASSRTTGGAGQPQH
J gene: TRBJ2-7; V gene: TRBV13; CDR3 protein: ASSSIGELEGKLYEQY
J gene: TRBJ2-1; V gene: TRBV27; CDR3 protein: ASSLPPQYNEQF
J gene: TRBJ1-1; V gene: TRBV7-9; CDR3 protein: ASSASGYPEAF
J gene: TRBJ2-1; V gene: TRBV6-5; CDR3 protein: ASSYALAGGPNEQF
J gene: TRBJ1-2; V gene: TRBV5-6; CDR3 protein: ASDETGAHYGYT
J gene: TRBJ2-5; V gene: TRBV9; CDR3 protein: ASSVDPSGVQETQY
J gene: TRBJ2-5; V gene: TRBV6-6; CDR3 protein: ASSCFRGRQETQY
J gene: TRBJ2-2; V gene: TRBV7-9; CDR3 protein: ASSSYHWRSGTGELF
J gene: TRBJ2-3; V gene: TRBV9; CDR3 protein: ASSSEYSTDTQY
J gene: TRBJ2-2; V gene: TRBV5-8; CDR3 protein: ASSYPGPTNTGELF
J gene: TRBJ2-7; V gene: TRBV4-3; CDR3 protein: ASSQERGYEQY
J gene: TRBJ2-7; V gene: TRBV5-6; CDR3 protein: ASSLGTSTYEQY
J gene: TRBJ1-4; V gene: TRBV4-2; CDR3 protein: ASSLTPGQGLTNEKLF
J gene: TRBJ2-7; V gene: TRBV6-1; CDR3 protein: ASSESGTVYEQY
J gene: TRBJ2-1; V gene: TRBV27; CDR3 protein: ASRGTSSNEQF
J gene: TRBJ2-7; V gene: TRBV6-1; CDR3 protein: ASSDRLFSYEQY
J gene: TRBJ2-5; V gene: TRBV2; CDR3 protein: ASRSENQETQY
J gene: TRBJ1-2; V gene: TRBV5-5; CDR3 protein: ASSFGTGGSYGYT
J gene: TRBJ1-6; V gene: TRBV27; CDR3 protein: ASSLSGSSPLH
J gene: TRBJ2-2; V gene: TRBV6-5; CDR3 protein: ASSYSHRADGELF
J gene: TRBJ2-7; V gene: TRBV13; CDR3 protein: ASSLDPYEQY
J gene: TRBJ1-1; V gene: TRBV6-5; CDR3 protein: ASSWREGSTEAF
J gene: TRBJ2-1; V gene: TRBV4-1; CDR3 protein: ASRSLGGNNEQF
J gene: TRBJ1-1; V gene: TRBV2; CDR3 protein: ASRYRGENTEAF
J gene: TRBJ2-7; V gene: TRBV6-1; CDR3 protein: ASIQHEQY
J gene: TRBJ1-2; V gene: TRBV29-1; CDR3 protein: SVESYGYT
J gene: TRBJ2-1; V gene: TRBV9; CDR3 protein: ASSASSGSYNEQF
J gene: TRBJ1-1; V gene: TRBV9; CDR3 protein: ASSDVTTEAF